This T cell receptor (beta chain) was captured by sequencing in a study of regulatory T cells in long-lasting Graves disease. Germline V gives CDR1 DFQATT, CDR2 SNEGSKA (reference sequence). V was pared by 5 bases and J by 2 bases, with 6 bases of the junction left unmatched. The CDR3 sequence is 13 residues long. This clonotype has a handful of counts. Time point specified: newly diagnosed GD, antithyroid drugs for less than 3 months. There was RNA extracted from PBMCs, and the TCR library was made from it. Sequencing libraries for TCR beta were prepared with iRepertoire HTBI primers and Arm-PCR of CDR3 regions. MiXCR, run by TCRdb on the multiplex PCR reads, gives a single entry per CDR3 protein. The sample holds about 460,000 distinct CDR3 sequences, 14% seen once. This sample also belongs to another study, concerning T cells in Graves' hyperthyroidism and ophthalmopathy. From that second work: Most thyroid clonotypes that were expanded above 0.001 also turned up in blood.

The J gene is TRBJ2-7, the V gene TRBV20-1, with 7 bases aligning to TRBD1. This sequence originates from a woman between 45 and 65 years old with Graves disease. The sequencing here drew on peripheral blood mononuclear cells (PBMCs), taken at new diagnosis, from a patient treated with antithyroid drugs. Here the CDR3 reads CSAVVQGPYEQYF. In DNA, the CDR3 is TGCAGTGCTGTAGTACAGGGGCCCTACGAGCAGTACTTC.